These 3 T cell receptor beta chains were sequenced from one sample in a study of early T cells in non-severe SARS-CoV-2 infection. Using its own MiXCR run on the 5' RACE reads, TCRdb lists one record per CDR3 protein. The sample yields fewer than 120,000 distinct CDR3 sequences, 10% to 15% seen once. Sequenced material: whole blood, taken at baseline. Receptors were obtained from an adult who was a healthcare worker with PCR-confirmed SARS-CoV-2 infection or an uninfected control (not recorded which).

The chain combines TRBV2 with TRBJ2-1; D is unclear. The CDR3 totals 13 residues. V gave up 6 bases and J gave up 7 bases, with 13 bases separating them. In germline, CDR1 is SNHLY, CDR2 FYNNEI. DNA for the CDR3: TGTGCCAGCAGCAGTGAAGTGGGGAATGAGCAGTTCTTC. It translates to CASSSEVGNEQFF. Combining the CDR3 with reference TRBV2 and TRBJ2-1 gives the whole variable domain EPEVTQTPSHQVTQMGQEVILRCVPISNHLYFYWYRQILGQKVEFLVSFYNNEISEKSEIFDDQFSVERPDGSNFTLKIRSTKLEDSAMYFCASSSEVGNEQFFGPGTRLTVL.

This clonotype was detected a few times. CDR3 protein: CASKRQEGTEAFF. DNA for the CDR3: TGTGCCAGCAAAAGACAGGAGGGCACTGAAGCTTTCTTT. The V call is TRBV7-9, the J call TRBJ1-1; D perhaps matches TRBD1 (6 bases). Trimming removed 7 bases from V and 4 bases from J, with 13 bases in between. This CDR3 spans 13 amino acids. Germline CDR1 and CDR2: SEHNR and FQNEAQ (reference sequence).

On this clonotype itself: The junction departs from germline at one end; a sequencing error may be responsible. This chain links TRBV20-1 with TRBJ1-2; TRBD1 matches 7 bases. Germline V lookup: CDR1 DFQATT, CDR2 SNEGSKA (reference sequence). The CDR3 length is 14 residues. DNA for the CDR3: TGTAGTGCCCCCGAGCAGGGGGTGATTGGGGGCTACACCTTC. Translating it yields CSAPEQGVIGGYTF.